The sequence of this T cell receptor beta chain was determined in a study of radiation and T cells in renal cell carcinoma. The sample's time point: blood 2 weeks post-SBRT. This sample's treatment: 15 Gy SBRT to primary tumor, nephrectomy 4 weeks later. The protocol was immunoSEQ multiplex PCR, while the TCRdb copy is restricted to in-frame clones and leaves out a portion. The sample has roughly 80,000 clones; about 86% are singletons. CDR1 and CDR2 from the germline V gene are MDHEN and SYDVKM. This CDR3 is built from 14 residues. The V and J ends lost 11 bases and 6 bases respectively, with 23 bases between them.

The TCR originated in a woman aged 50 to 60 with renal cell carcinoma. The specimen comprised blood, sampled from a patient whose treatment included radiotherapy and nephrectomy. The genes are TRBV28 and TRBJ2-7; possibly TRBD2 for D (5 bases). CDR3 loop: CAVQKLVAFSEQYF. The CDR3 DNA reads as TGTGCCGTACAGAAACTAGTTGCATTCTCCGAGCAGTACTTC.